Listed here are 19 T cell receptor beta chains from one sample, sequenced in a study of early T cells in non-severe SARS-CoV-2 infection. TCRdb used MiXCR to reprocess the 5' RACE reads, holding one entry per CDR3 protein. The sample carries about 39,000 distinct CDR3 sequences, 4.5% to 5% recorded once. The sample comprised whole blood. Every receptor here comes from an adult who was a healthcare worker with PCR-confirmed SARS-CoV-2 infection or an uninfected control (not recorded which).

The rearrangement joins TRBV3-1 to TRBJ2-5, with D perhaps TRBD2 (6 bases). The CDR3 is 14 amino acids. Germline CDR1 LGHDT, CDR2 YNNKEL (reference sequence). V lost 0 bases and J lost 5, with 10 bases in between. In nucleotides, the CDR3 is TGTGCCAGCAGCCAAGACGCAGGGAGGGAGACCCAGTACTTC. As protein: CASSQDAGRETQYF.

This clonotype was seen at least ten times. The genes are TRBV9 and TRBJ2-2, with a weak D call TRBD2 (6 bases). Looked up from germline, CDR1 is SGDLS and CDR2 is YYNGEE. There are 17 residues in the CDR3. Deletions cut 0 bases from V and 2 bases from J, with 14 bases between. CDR3 loop: CASSVGRDSHNTGELFF. The CDR3 DNA is TGTGCCAGCAGCGTAGGGAGGGACTCCCACAACACCGGGGAGCTGTTTTTT.

J is TRBJ1-1 and V is TRBV19, with 7 bases aligning to TRBD1. Germline assignment: CDR1 LNHDA and CDR2 SQIVND (reference sequence). J gave up 5 bases and V 8 bases, and 8 bases lay outside the gene matches. The CDR3 runs to 13 residues. The CDR3 protein is CASVQGRGTEAFF. The CDR3 coding sequence is TGTGCCAGTGTACAGGGGCGGGGAACTGAAGCTTTCTTT. The full variable domain, rest sourced from reference TRBV19 and TRBJ1-1, is DGGITQSPKYLFRKEGQNVTLSCEQNLNHDAMYWYRQDPGQGLRLIYYSQIVNDFQKGDIAEGYSVSREKKESFPLTVTSAQKNPTAFYLCASVQGRGTEAFFGQGTRLTVV.

This clonotype was counted only a few times. This rearrangement joins TRBV29-1 to TRBJ2-5, with D maybe TRBD2 (5 bases). The CDR3 is made up of 11 amino acids. Germline assignment: CDR1 SQVTM and CDR2 ANQGSEA. Trimming left V 4 bases short and J 2 bases short, with 5 bases between. CDR3 region: CSVGGQETQYF. The CDR3, as DNA: TGCAGCGTTGGAGGGCAAGAGACCCAGTACTTC.

This clonotype was seen only a few times. This chain links TRBV20-1 with TRBJ1-6; D call uncertain. CDR1 is DFQATT and CDR2 is SNEGSKA in the germline V gene (reference sequence). V was trimmed by 3 bases and J by 7 bases, leaving 10 bases between them. This CDR3 has 13 amino acids. CDR3: CSASRQENSPLHF. As DNA, the CDR3 is TGCAGTGCTAGTCGCCAGGAGAATTCACCCCTCCACTTT.

This clonotype was observed at least ten times. CDR3 DNA: TGCAGTGCAAGCCCCCGCAGTCCCTACGAGCAGTACTTC. Translating it yields CSASPRSPYEQYF. V is TRBV20-1 and J is TRBJ2-7; unclear D gene. Looked up from germline, CDR1 is DFQATT and CDR2 is SNEGSKA (reference sequence). The CDR3 runs to 13 residues. Trimming removed 6 bases from V and 2 bases from J, with 14 bases in between.

This clonotype was detected a few times. The J gene is TRBJ2-2, the V gene TRBV24-1; D gene unclear. V shed 0 bases and J shed 4 bases, with 5 bases lying between them. Per the germline V gene, CDR1 is KGHDR and CDR2 is SFDVKD. CDR3 length: 14 residues. CDR3 DNA: TGTGCCACCAGTGATTTGGAAGGCACCGGGGAGCTGTTTTTT. Translated: CATSDLEGTGELFF.

There are a few counts of this clonotype. The CDR3 sequence: CASGFRRVPLSGANVLTF. DNA for the CDR3: TGTGCCAGCGGGTTTAGGAGGGTCCCCCTCTCTGGGGCCAACGTCCTGACTTTC. The gene calls are TRBV12-3 or TRBV12-4 and TRBJ2-6; possibly TRBD2 for D (6 bases). V lost 8 bases and J 0 bases, leaving 20 bases between the germline ends. This CDR3 is built from 18 residues.

This clonotype was seen many times. This chain connects TRBV5-4 to TRBJ1-4; D may be TRBD1 (6 bases). The germline V gene has CDR1 SGHNT and CDR2 YYREEE (reference sequence). V gave up 2 bases and J gave up 10 bases, with 21 bases separating them. The CDR3 spans 16 residues. The chain's CDR3 is CASSLNSWQGHSKLFF. The CDR3 nucleotides read TGTGCCAGCAGCTTAAATTCGTGGCAGGGGCACTCAAAACTGTTTTTT.

This clonotype was seen more than once but under ten times. V is TRBV18 and J is TRBJ1-1; 9 nucleotides agree with TRBD1. CDR3 length: 16 residues. Germline CDR1 reads KGHSH; CDR2 reads LQKENI. The ends lost 3 bases at V and 3 bases at J; junction bases unmatched: 8. CDR3 DNA sequence: TGTGCCAGCTCACCTTCCTTACAGGGGGCGTACACTGAAGCTTTCTTT. Amino acid sequence: CASSPSLQGAYTEAFF.

V usage is TRBV20-1 and J usage is TRBJ2-7; 11 bases are shared with TRBD2. The CDR3 sequence is 13 residues long. Losses at the gene ends were 5 bases for V and 2 bases for J; bases not matched to a gene: 2. Per germline, CDR1 DFQATT and CDR2 SNEGSKA (reference sequence). The CDR3 DNA reads as TGCAGTGCTCTACTAGCGGGAGCCTACGAGCAGTACTTC. Its translation: CSALLAGAYEQYF.

Ten or more counts support this clonotype. This chain connects TRBV6-1 to TRBJ1-1; D perhaps matches TRBD1 (6 bases). Germline CDR1 and CDR2: MNHNS and SASEGT. The CDR3 covers 14 residues. With 6 bases removed from V and 4 bases from J, the gap between germline ends came to 15 bases. CDR3 DNA: TGTGCCAGCAGCGGCGGGGGAGGGGGCACTGAAGCTTTCTTT. As protein: CASSGGGGGTEAFF.

The rearrangement uses TRBV7-2 and TRBJ1-6, with a tentative D call TRBD1 (5 bases). Germline CDR1 and CDR2: SGHTA and FQGNSA. CDR3 length: 14 residues. The V end lost 5 bases, the J end lost 9 bases, and 14 bases lay between the germline ends. The CDR3 DNA sequence: TGTGCCAGCAGCGCGGACATGGGGGGTTCACCCCTCCACTTT. It translates to CASSADMGGSPLHF. Supplemented by reference TRBV7-2 and TRBJ1-6, the full variable domain reads GAGVSQSPSNKVTEKGKDVELRCDPISGHTALYWYRQSLGQGLEFLIYFQGNSAPDKSGLPSDRFSAERTGGSVSTLTIQRTQQEDSAVYLCASSADMGGSPLHFGNGTRLTVT.

This clonotype was seen ten or more times. The V gene is TRBV7-6, the J gene TRBJ2-1, with TRBD1 identical over 7 bases. The CDR3 has 16 residues. Germline V gives CDR1 SGHVS, CDR2 FNYEAQ. V was clipped by 4 bases and J by 3 bases; unmatched bases: 9. CDR3: CASSWQQGIFYNEQFF. Here the CDR3 DNA reads TGTGCCAGCAGCTGGCAACAGGGGATTTTCTACAATGAGCAGTTCTTC. The full variable domain, completed using reference TRBV7-6 and TRBJ2-1, is GAGVSQSPRYKVTKRGQDVALRCDPISGHVSLYWYRQALGQGPEFLTYFNYEAQQDKSGLPNDRFSAERPEGSISTLTIQRTEQRDSAMYRCASSWQQGIFYNEQFFGPGTRLTVL.

The gene calls are TRBV20-1 and TRBJ2-1, with D perhaps matching TRBD1 or TRBD2 (5 bases each). Germline loops: CDR1 DFQATT, CDR2 SNEGSKA (reference sequence). V was shortened by 6 bases and J by 6 bases, with 18 bases between the two germline ends. The length of the CDR3 is 14 residues. The CDR3 is CSAPPVGTRNEQFF. In DNA, the CDR3 is TGCAGTGCCCCGCCGGTCGGGACCCGCAATGAGCAGTTCTTC.

This clonotype showed up just a few times. The V call is TRBV20-1, the J call TRBJ1-6; D not resolved. This CDR3 has 15 amino acids. Germline V gene sequence: CDR1 DFQATT, CDR2 SNEGSKA (reference sequence). Trimming stripped 0 bases from V and 5 bases from J, with 11 bases between. The DNA for the CDR3 is TGCAGTGCTAGAGATAAAGGGCAGAATAATTCACCCCTCCACTTT. As protein: CSARDKGQNNSPLHF.

In this sample, this clonotype turned up a few times. The chain carries TRBV20-1 and TRBJ2-1, with TRBD2 as a possible D gene (5 bases). Germline CDR1 and CDR2: DFQATT and SNEGSKA (reference sequence). CDR3 length: 13 residues. V lost 6 bases and J lost 3, with 12 bases in between. The chain's CDR3 is CSAKWRVYNEQFF. CDR3 nucleotides: TGCAGTGCAAAGTGGCGGGTCTACAATGAGCAGTTCTTC.

A remark on this clonotype: One end of the junction varies from germline; a read error may be responsible. The V call is TRBV7-7, the J call TRBJ2-3; perhaps TRBD2 as D (6 bases). The V gene's germline CDR1 is SSHAT and CDR2 FNYEAQ (reference sequence). The CDR3 sequence is 14 residues long. The CDR3 DNA follows: TGTGCTAGCAGCTTTGGGGGGAGCACAGATACGCAGTATTTT. This gives the protein CASSFGGSTDTQYF.

This clonotype has a count of ten or more. The chain recombines TRBV30 with TRBJ1-3; D possibly corresponds to TRBD1 (6 bases). Germline CDR1 GTSNPN, CDR2 SVGIG (reference sequence). This CDR3 is 12 amino acids long. The CDR3 loop reads CAETTGTPRIYF. CDR3 DNA: TGTGCTGAAACCACCGGGACACCAAGAATATATTTT.